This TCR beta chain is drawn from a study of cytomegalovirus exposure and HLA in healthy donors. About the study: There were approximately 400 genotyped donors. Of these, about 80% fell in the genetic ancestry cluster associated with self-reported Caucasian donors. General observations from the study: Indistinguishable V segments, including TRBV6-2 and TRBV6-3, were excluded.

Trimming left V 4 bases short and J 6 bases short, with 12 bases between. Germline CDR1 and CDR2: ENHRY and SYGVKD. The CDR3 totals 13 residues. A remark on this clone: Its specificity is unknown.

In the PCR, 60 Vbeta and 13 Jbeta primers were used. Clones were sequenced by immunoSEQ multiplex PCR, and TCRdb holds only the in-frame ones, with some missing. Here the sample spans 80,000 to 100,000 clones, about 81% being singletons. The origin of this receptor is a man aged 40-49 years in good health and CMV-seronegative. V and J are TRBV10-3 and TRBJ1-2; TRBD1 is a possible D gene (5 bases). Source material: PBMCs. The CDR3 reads CAISVGPGDGYTF. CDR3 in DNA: TGTGCCATCAGTGTGGGACCGGGGGATGGCTACACCTTC.